This T cell receptor (beta chain) was observed in a study of cytomegalovirus exposure and HLA in healthy donors. Study outcomes and limitations: A few chains tied to CMV proved CMV antigen-specific in vitro.

To note about this clone: What it binds is not known.

With 60 Vbeta and 13 Jbeta primers, the PCR was carried out. Measured with immunoSEQ multiplex PCR; TCRdb has only the in-frame clones, and not every one. The sample has over 130,000 clones; approximately 80% are singletons. Trimming removed 3 bases from V and 7 bases from J, with 10 bases in between. Germline V gene lookup returns CDR1 MNHNS and CDR2 SASEGT. The CDR3 totals 13 residues. The sequence derives from a man aged 30-40 years in good health and CMV-seropositive. The sample was PBMCs. The chain carries TRBV6-1 and TRBJ1-5; D uncertain. Here the CDR3 reads CASSEGGGQPQHF. The CDR3 bases are TGTGCCAGCAGTGAGGGAGGCGGGCAGCCCCAGCATTTT.